What follows are 28 T cell receptor beta chains derived from one specimen sequenced in a study of T-cell reconstitution after alpha-beta-depleted transplantation in children (dated by TCRdb to about 2016). Preparation of the library involved PCR. This sample was sequenced with an Illumina HiSeq 2500. To normalize quantification of the TCRbeta repertoire, the TCR libraries were built with molecular barcoding that relied on unique molecular identifiers. TCRdb cleaned the public reads at Q25 with fastp, built clones with MiXCR and kept in-frame beta chains. Rows with a matching CDR3 protein are joined into one entry that keeps the most common DNA and genes. A total of over 300,000 distinct CDR3 sequences appear in this sample, about a tenth of them only once. The leading ten clones occupy 2% to 3% of the sample. Sequencing used PBMCs from the stem cell graft donor, obtained from the stem cell graft. These receptors all come from a human donor who donated a stem cell graft to a child with acute lymphoblastic leukemia.

The chain combines TRBV12-3 or TRBV12-4 with TRBJ1-5; D is undetermined. V was cut by 7 bases and J by 0 bases, with 10 bases left in between. This CDR3 is built from 14 residues. This CDR3 is CASTRRNSNQPQHF. The CDR3 bases are TGTGCCAGCACCCGAAGAAATAGCAATCAGCCCCAGCATTTT.

This clonotype was counted a few times. V and J are TRBV7-8 and TRBJ2-1, with D possibly being TRBD1 (5 bases). The germline V gene encodes CDR1 SGHVS and CDR2 FQNEAQ. The V and J ends lost 5 bases and 9 bases respectively, with 17 bases between them. The CDR3 totals 14 residues. The CDR3 DNA reads TGTGCCAGCAGCCCACGTCTGACAGTCCCTGAGCAGTTCTTC. Translating it yields CASSPRLTVPEQFF.

The chain uses TRBV3-1 and TRBJ2-2; the D is unclear. Deletions cut 0 bases from V and 0 bases from J, with 11 bases between. CDR1 and CDR2 from the germline V gene are LGHDT and YNNKEL (reference sequence). This CDR3 spans 17 amino acids. In DNA form, the CDR3 reads TGTGCCAGCAGCCAAGACTGGGCACCATCGAACACCGGGGAGCTGTTTTTT. Its protein product is CASSQDWAPSNTGELFF. The complete variable domain, with remaining parts taken from reference TRBV3-1 and TRBJ2-2, reads DTAVSQTPKYLVTQMGNDKSIKCEQNLGHDTMYWYKQDSKKFLKIMFSYNNKELIINETVPNRFSPKSPDKAHLNLHINSLELGDSAVYFCASSQDWAPSNTGELFFGEGSRLTVL.

This clonotype was detected only a few times. This chain links TRBV7-3 with TRBJ2-1; TRBD2 matches 9 bases. CDR3 length: 15 amino acids. The V gene end was trimmed by 1 base and the J gene end by 7 bases; junction bases not matched to a gene: 5. From germline, CDR1 is SGHTA and CDR2 FQGTGA. The CDR3 reads CASSLMAGGGNEQFF. The CDR3 DNA follows: TGTGCCAGCAGCTTAATGGCGGGAGGGGGAAATGAGCAGTTCTTC.

V and J are TRBV11-3 and TRBJ2-5; D is uncertain. With 3 bases removed from V and 5 bases from J, the gap between germline ends came to 13 bases. The germline V gene encodes CDR1 SGHNT and CDR2 YENEEA. The CDR3 consists of 14 residues. The CDR3: CASSFSSVGETQYF. CDR3 bases: TGTGCCAGCAGCTTCTCTTCGGTGGGGGAGACCCAGTACTTC. Complete variable domain (other parts from reference TRBV11-3 and TRBJ2-5): EAGVVQSPRYKIIEKKQPVAFWCNPISGHNTLYWYLQNLGQGPELLIRYENEEAVDDSQLPKDRFSAERLKGVDSTLKIQPAELGDSAVYLCASSFSSVGETQYFGPGTRLLVL.

This clonotype was counted many times. This chain links TRBV29-1 with TRBJ2-7, with D maybe TRBD2 (6 bases). Germline CDR1 and CDR2: SQVTM and ANQGSEA. Trimming shortened V by 5 bases and J by 2 bases, and 13 bases separated the two germline ends. This CDR3 has 13 residues. The CDR3, as DNA: TGCAGCGTTTTTAGCGGCAGGGCCTACGAGCAGTACTTC. Residues: CSVFSGRAYEQYF.

The table lists this clonotype with a few counts. The chain recombines TRBV24-1 with TRBJ2-5; 9 positions agree with TRBD2. Per the germline V gene, CDR1 is KGHDR and CDR2 is SFDVKD. V trimming: 2 bases; J trimming: 4 bases; junction bases outside the gene matches: 13. The CDR3 extends over 18 amino acids. Here the CDR3 reads CATSDSPGSSGSGETQYF. DNA of the CDR3: TGTGCCACCAGTGATTCCCCAGGCAGTAGCGGGAGCGGAGAGACCCAGTACTTC.

This clonotype was recorded many times. This chain joins TRBV6-6 and TRBJ2-3, with 7 positions matching TRBD2. The CDR3 covers 16 residues. Germline V gives CDR1 MNHNY, CDR2 SVGAGI (reference sequence). V lost 6 bases and J lost 5; bases outside the gene matches: 14. The CDR3 DNA follows: TGTGCCAGCAGGATTAGCGGGCCTTTCTCCGTAGATACGCAGTATTTT. As protein: CASRISGPFSVDTQYF.

This clonotype came up once. Germline is not matched at one junction end, which may reflect a read error. V usage is TRBV6-4 and J usage is TRBJ2-1, with 15 bases fitting TRBD2. The CDR3 contains 19 residues. Per germline, CDR1 MRHNA and CDR2 SNTAGT. In nucleotides, the CDR3 is TGTACCAGCAGTTTAGGGTCCGGACTAGCGGGAGGGCGGATCAATGAGCAGTTCTTC. Its protein is CTSSLGSGLAGGRINEQFF.

V usage is TRBV12-3 or TRBV12-4 and J usage is TRBJ2-1; TRBD2 agrees at 8 bases. Trimming cost V 8 bases and J 4 bases; bases outside gene matches: 10. The CDR3 is 15 residues long. The DNA for the CDR3 is TGTGCCAGCCAGTCCCCGGGAGGGCCGTACAATGAGCAGTTCTTC. It encodes CASQSPGGPYNEQFF.

Ten or more counts support this clonotype. This rearrangement joins TRBV5-1 to TRBJ2-3; D uncertain. Germline-derived CDR1 and CDR2 are SGHRS and YFSETQ. The V and J ends lost 1 base and 1 base respectively, with 10 bases between them. The CDR3 loop spans 15 amino acids. CDR3 coding DNA: TGCGCCAGCAGCTTGTCGGGTAGGGGCACAGATACGCAGTATTTT. Protein: CASSLSGRGTDTQYF.

This clonotype has only a few counts. This chain joins TRBV5-1 and TRBJ2-1, with D perhaps matching TRBD2 (6 bases). Germline CDR1 is SGHRS and CDR2 is YFSETQ. V dropped 4 bases and J dropped 0 bases, with 14 bases sitting between them. CDR3 length: 16 amino acids. CDR3 protein: CASSPEGPISYNEQFF. The CDR3 DNA is TGCGCCAGCAGCCCGGAGGGGCCCATCTCCTACAATGAGCAGTTCTTC.

This clonotype was detected ten times or more. The genes are TRBV24-1 and TRBJ2-3, with TRBD2 identical over 10 bases. Unmatched junction bases numbered 3, after V lost 3 bases and J lost 1 base. The CDR3 length is 16 residues. CDR1 is KGHDR and CDR2 is SFDVKD in the germline V gene. The CDR3 protein is CATSDPSGSGTDTQYF. The CDR3 DNA reads as TGTGCCACCAGTGATCCTAGCGGGAGTGGCACAGATACGCAGTATTTT.

This chain joins TRBV6-2 or TRBV6-3 and TRBJ1-5, with D possibly matching TRBD1 (6 bases). The V end was cut by 6 bases, the J end by 2 bases, with 14 bases between. This CDR3 contains 15 residues. Per germline, CDR1 MNHEY and CDR2 SVGEGT. The chain's CDR3 is CASRITGLGNQPQHF. The CDR3 nucleotides are TGTGCCAGCAGAATAACAGGGCTAGGCAATCAGCCCCAGCATTTT.

The chain carries TRBV7-2 and TRBJ2-3; 10 bases are shared with TRBD2. The ends lost 2 bases at V and 5 bases at J; junction bases unmatched: 7. CDR3 size: 16 residues. The germline CDR1 and CDR2 sequences are SGHTA and FQGNSA. The CDR3 loop is CASSLSAGGNIDTQYF. In nucleotides, the CDR3 is TGTGCCAGCAGCTTATCAGCGGGAGGGAATATAGATACGCAGTATTTT.

This rearrangement joins TRBV7-9 to TRBJ2-1; D possibly uses TRBD1 or TRBD2 (5 bases each). V was trimmed by 6 bases and J by 8 bases, leaving 23 bases between them. Germline loops: CDR1 SEHNR, CDR2 FQNEAQ (reference sequence). CDR3 length equals 16 residues. The CDR3 DNA follows: TGTGCCAGCAGGGGGACGGCGGTCATAGGTGGCTATGAGCAGTTCTTC. Translating it yields CASRGTAVIGGYEQFF.

This clonotype was picked up many times. J is TRBJ2-5 and V is TRBV27; D possibly corresponds to TRBD1 (5 bases). The length of the CDR3 is 14 residues. Trimming removed 0 bases at V and 3 bases at J, with 8 bases between. Germline V gives CDR1 MNHEY, CDR2 SMNVEV (reference sequence). Written as DNA, the CDR3 is TGTGCCAGCAGTTTATCCAGGGTGGAAGAGACCCAGTACTTC. It translates to CASSLSRVEETQYF.

This clonotype was seen more than once but under ten times. The rearrangement joins TRBV5-5 to TRBJ2-7; D call uncertain. Trimming stripped 2 bases from V and 0 bases from J, with 12 bases between. CDR1 SGHKS and CDR2 YYEKEE come from the germline V gene (reference sequence). The CDR3 length is 15 residues. The CDR3 coding sequence is TGTGCCAGCAGCTTATTGGACGGATTCTCCTACGAGCAGTACTTC. Translating it yields CASSLLDGFSYEQYF.

This chain links TRBV12-3 or TRBV12-4 with TRBJ2-7, with a weak D call TRBD1 (5 bases). V was clipped by 0 bases and J by 6 bases, with 18 bases between them. There are 16 residues in the CDR3. This CDR3 reads CASSLAVGQGRIEQYF. The CDR3 bases are TGTGCCAGCAGTTTAGCGGTAGGGCAGGGCCGAATCGAGCAGTACTTC.

This chain joins TRBV27 and TRBJ2-7; 7 bases align to TRBD2. CDR1 and CDR2 (germline): MNHEY, SMNVEV (reference sequence). This CDR3 is 16 amino acids long. V trimming: 5 bases; J trimming: 3 bases; junction bases outside the gene matches: 13. This CDR3 reads CASSPYGTKRDYEQYF. The CDR3 DNA sequence: TGTGCCAGCAGTCCATACGGGACTAAGAGGGACTACGAGCAGTACTTC.

This clonotype was seen many times. The CDR3 here is CAISRGGDTEAFF. CDR3 in DNA: TGTGCCATCTCCAGGGGTGGGGACACTGAAGCTTTCTTT. The genes are TRBV7-9 and TRBJ1-1; tentative D call: TRBD1 (6 bases). The ends were cut back, 10 bases at V and 3 bases at J, with 15 bases in the middle. From germline, CDR1 is SEHNR and CDR2 FQNEAQ (reference sequence). This CDR3 is built from 13 residues.

The genes are TRBV4-2 and TRBJ2-1; 9 bases are shared with TRBD1. The CDR3 is 18 residues long. Germline V lookup: CDR1 LGHNA, CDR2 YNFKEQ. The V and J ends lost 1 base and 7 bases, in that order; junction bases with no gene match: 14. CDR3 sequence (DNA): TGTGCCAGCAGCCAAGTGGGAGACATCCGGGACAGGGAAAATGAGCAGTTCTTC. It is translated as CASSQVGDIRDRENEQFF.

The chain carries TRBV5-1 and TRBJ2-1; 10 bases agree with TRBD2. V shed 4 bases, J shed 7 bases, and the junction held 5 bases outside the gene matches. The CDR3 consists of 14 residues. The germline CDR1 and CDR2 sequences are SGHRS and YFSETQ. The CDR3 nucleotides read TGCGCCAGCAGCCCCCTAGCGGGAGTGAATGAGCAGTTCTTC. It encodes CASSPLAGVNEQFF.

This clonotype was seen at least ten times. The junction shows a germline mismatch at one end, possibly a read error. V gene TRBV7-7 combines with J gene TRBJ1-3; 7 bases match TRBD1. The CDR3 is 17 residues long. CDR1 SSHAT and CDR2 FNYEAQ come from the germline V gene (reference sequence). DNA for the CDR3: TGTGCTAGCAGCCCCTACAGACAGGGAATCTCTGGAAACACCATATATTTT. As protein: CASSPYRQGISGNTIYF.

This clonotype showed up just a few times. The V and J genes are TRBV6-1 and TRBJ2-2; 11 bases agree with TRBD2. With 5 bases clipped from V and 2 bases from J, the junction kept 7 bases outside the gene matches. The germline CDR1 and CDR2 sequences are MNHNS and SASEGT. The CDR3 extends over 17 amino acids. This CDR3 reads CASSRRLAGRNTGELFF. For the CDR3, the DNA is TGTGCCAGCAGTCGCCGACTAGCGGGAAGAAACACCGGGGAGCTGTTTTTT.

The gene calls are TRBV5-1 and TRBJ2-5; D may be TRBD1 (6 bases). Germline V gene lookup returns CDR1 SGHRS and CDR2 YFSETQ. There are 17 residues in the CDR3. V lost 0 bases, J lost 1 base, and 16 bases lay in between. Here the CDR3 reads CASSLATLGTLQETQYF. The CDR3 DNA sequence: TGCGCCAGCAGCTTGGCCACACTCGGGACACTCCAAGAGACCCAGTACTTC.

This clonotype was recorded a few times. This chain uses TRBV15 with TRBJ2-1; TRBD1 aligns across 8 bases. From germline, CDR1 is LNHNV and CDR2 YYDKDF (reference sequence). Trimming at V came to 10 bases and at J to 2 bases, leaving 4 bases not matched to a gene. The CDR3 consists of 13 residues. CDR3 region: CASGTGPYNEQFF. CDR3 coding DNA: TGTGCCAGCGGGACAGGTCCCTACAATGAGCAGTTCTTC.

This chain joins TRBV20-1 and TRBJ2-7; D call uncertain. Germline V gives CDR1 DFQATT, CDR2 SNEGSKA (reference sequence). The CDR3 spans 13 residues. The V end lost 6 bases, the J end lost 1 base, and 13 bases lay between the germline ends. CDR3 in amino acids: CSALSTVSYEQYF. The CDR3 nucleotides are TGCAGTGCCCTTTCCACAGTGTCCTACGAGCAGTACTTC.